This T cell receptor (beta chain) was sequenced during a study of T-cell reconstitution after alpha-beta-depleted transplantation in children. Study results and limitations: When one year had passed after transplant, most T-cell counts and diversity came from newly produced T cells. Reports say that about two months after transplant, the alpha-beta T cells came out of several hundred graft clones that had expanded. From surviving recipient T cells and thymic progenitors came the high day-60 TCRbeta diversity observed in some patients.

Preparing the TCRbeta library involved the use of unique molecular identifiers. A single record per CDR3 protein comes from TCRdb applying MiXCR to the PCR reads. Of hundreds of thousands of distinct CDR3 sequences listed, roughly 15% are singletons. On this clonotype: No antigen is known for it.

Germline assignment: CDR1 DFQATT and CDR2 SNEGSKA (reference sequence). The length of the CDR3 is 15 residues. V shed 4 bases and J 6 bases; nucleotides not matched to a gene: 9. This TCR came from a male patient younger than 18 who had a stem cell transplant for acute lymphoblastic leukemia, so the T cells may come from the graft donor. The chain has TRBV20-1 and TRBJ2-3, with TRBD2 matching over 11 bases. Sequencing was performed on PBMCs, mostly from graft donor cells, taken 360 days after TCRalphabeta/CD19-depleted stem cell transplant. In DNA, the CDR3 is TGCAGTGCTATGGGGACTAGCGGAGACTGGGATACGCAGTATTTT. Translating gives CSAMGTSGDWDTQYF.